This entry concerns a single T cell receptor (beta chain). Vbeta (60) and Jbeta (13) primers were used in the PCR. Sequenced by immunoSEQ multiplex PCR; TCRdb stores in-frame clones only, minus some. The data contain approximately 200,000 clones, around three quarters of them singletons. With 7 bases clipped from V and 3 bases from J, the junction kept 5 bases outside the gene matches. The CDR3 sequence is 13 residues long. The germline CDR1 and CDR2 sequences are MNHNS and SASEGT. This entry belongs to a study of cytomegalovirus exposure and HLA in healthy donors. Sequencing was carried out using PBMCs. The chain uses TRBV6-1 and TRBJ1-1, with 7 bases fitting TRBD1. The receptor was derived from a woman in her twenties or thirties in good health and CMV-seropositive. CDR3 coding DNA: TGTGCCAGCATTTTCACAGGGGACACTGAAGCTTTCTTT. Translation: CASIFTGDTEAFF.